This T cell receptor beta chain comes out of a study of blood T cell repertoires in COVID-19. The overall study: From T cells, B-cell-depleted T cells, or PBMCs came the material, which was cDNA or gDNA.

Per the original methods: How many nucleated cells were present was estimated from reference gene primer amplification. Libraries were prepared by immunoSEQ multiplex PCR; TCRdb keeps only in-frame clonotypes and omits some of them. The DNA gave D and trimming, while V, J and clone size come from that table. The data show roughly 380,000 clones, approximately 90% seen once. Losses at the gene ends were 3 bases for V and 1 base for J; bases not matched to a gene: 4. CDR3 length: 15 residues. Per germline, CDR1 MNHEY and CDR2 SMNVEV (reference sequence). During active infection, Seattle patients enrolled and were then monitored through disease.

The chain employs TRBV27 and TRBJ2-5; the match to TRBD2 covers 8 bases. The clonotype originates from a woman in her thirties or forties with COVID-19, enrolled during active disease. Material for sequencing was peripheral blood. The CDR3 protein is CASSFLAGLQETQYF. CDR3 nucleotides: TGTGCCAGCAGTTTCCTAGCGGGCCTCCAAGAGACCCAGTACTTC.